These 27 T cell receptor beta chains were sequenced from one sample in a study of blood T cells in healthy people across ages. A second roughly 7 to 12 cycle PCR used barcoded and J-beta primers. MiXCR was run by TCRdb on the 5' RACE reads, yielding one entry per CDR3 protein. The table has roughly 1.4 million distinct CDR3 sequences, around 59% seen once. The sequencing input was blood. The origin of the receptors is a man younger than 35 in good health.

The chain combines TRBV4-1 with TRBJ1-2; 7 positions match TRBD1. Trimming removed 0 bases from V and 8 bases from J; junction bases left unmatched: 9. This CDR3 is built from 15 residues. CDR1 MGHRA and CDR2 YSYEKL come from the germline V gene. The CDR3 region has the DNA TGCGCCAGCAGCCAAGATCGCGACAGGGCTTGGGGCTACACCTTC. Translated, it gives CASSQDRDRAWGYTF.

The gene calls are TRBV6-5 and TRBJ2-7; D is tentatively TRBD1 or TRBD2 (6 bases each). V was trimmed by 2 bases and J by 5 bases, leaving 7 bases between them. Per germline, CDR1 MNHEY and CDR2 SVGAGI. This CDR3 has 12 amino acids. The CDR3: CASSYGGHEQYF. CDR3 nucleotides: TGTGCCAGCAGTTACGGGGGGCACGAGCAGTACTTC.

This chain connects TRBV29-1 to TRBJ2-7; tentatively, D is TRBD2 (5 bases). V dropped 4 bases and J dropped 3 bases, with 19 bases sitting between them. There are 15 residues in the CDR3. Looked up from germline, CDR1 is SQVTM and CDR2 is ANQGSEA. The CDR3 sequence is CSVVFSGNSSYEQYF. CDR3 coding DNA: TGCAGCGTTGTCTTTTCCGGGAATAGCAGCTACGAGCAGTACTTC.

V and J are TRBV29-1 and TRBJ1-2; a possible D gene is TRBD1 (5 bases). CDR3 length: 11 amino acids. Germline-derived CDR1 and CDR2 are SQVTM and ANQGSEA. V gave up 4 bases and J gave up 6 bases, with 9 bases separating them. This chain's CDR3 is CSVGEGNGYTF. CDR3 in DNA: TGCAGCGTTGGGGAGGGGAATGGCTACACCTTC.

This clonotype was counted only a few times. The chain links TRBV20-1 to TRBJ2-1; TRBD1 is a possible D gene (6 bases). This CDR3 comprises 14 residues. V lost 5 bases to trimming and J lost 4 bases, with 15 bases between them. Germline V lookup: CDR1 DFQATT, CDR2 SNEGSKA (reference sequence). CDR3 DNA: TGCAGTGCTCCGCCGCAGGGGCTATACAATGAGCAGTTCTTC. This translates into CSAPPQGLYNEQFF.

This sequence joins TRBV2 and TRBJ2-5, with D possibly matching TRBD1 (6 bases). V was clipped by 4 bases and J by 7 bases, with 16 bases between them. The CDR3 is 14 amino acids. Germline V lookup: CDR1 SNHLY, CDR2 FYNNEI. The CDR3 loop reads CASSGTDSVGTQYF. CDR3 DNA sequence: TGTGCCAGCAGTGGGACAGATTCGGTAGGGACCCAGTACTTC.

CDR3 region: CSVLAGVTEETQYF. In DNA, the CDR3 is TGCAGCGTACTAGCGGGAGTAACGGAAGAGACCCAGTACTTC. The chain uses TRBV29-1 and TRBJ2-5; 11 nucleotides match TRBD2. Trimming cost V 6 bases and J 3 bases; bases outside gene matches: 6. This CDR3 region has 14 residues. Germline V gene lookup returns CDR1 SQVTM and CDR2 ANQGSEA.

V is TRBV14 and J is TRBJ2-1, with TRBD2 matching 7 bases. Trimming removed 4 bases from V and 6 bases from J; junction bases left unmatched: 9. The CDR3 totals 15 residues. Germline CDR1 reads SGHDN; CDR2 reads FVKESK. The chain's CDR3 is CASSRLAGRGNEQFF. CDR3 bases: TGTGCCAGCAGCCGACTAGCCGGACGTGGCAATGAGCAGTTCTTC.

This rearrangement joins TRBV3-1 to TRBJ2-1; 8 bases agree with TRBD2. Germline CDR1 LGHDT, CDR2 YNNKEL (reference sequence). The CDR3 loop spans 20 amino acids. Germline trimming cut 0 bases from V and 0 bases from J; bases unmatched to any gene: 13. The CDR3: CASSQDLAGNPRSSYNEQFF. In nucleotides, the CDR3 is TGTGCCAGCAGCCAAGATTTAGCGGGGAACCCCCGAAGCTCCTACAATGAGCAGTTCTTC.

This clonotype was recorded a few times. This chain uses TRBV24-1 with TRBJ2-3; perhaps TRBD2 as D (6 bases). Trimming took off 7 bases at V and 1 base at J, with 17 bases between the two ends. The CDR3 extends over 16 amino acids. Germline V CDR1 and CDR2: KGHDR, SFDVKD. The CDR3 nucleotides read TGTGCCACCAGGCCGACTAGACCCGTCGGCACAGATACGCAGTATTTT. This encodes CATRPTRPVGTDTQYF.

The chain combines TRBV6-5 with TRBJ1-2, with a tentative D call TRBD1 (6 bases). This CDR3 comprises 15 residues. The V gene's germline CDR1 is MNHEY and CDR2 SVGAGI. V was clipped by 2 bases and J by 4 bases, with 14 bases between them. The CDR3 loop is CASSYIRGGSYGYTF. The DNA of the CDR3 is TGTGCCAGCAGTTACATCAGGGGTGGTAGCTATGGCTACACCTTC.

The CDR3 DNA follows: TGTGCCAGTACGACGGATCAAGAGACCCAGTACTTC. Amino acids: CASTTDQETQYF. V usage is TRBV19 and J usage is TRBJ2-5; no firm D call. The CDR3 covers 12 residues. CDR1 and CDR2 (germline): LNHDA, SQIVND (reference sequence). Trimming stripped 7 bases from V and 2 bases from J, with 8 bases between.

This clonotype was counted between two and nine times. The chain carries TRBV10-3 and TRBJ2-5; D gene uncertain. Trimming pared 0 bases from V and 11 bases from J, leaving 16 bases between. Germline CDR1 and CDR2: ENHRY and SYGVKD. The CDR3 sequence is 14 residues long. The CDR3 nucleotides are TGTGCCATCAGTGAGTCCCCACAGTACAATGAGCAGTACTTC. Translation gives CAISESPQYNEQYF.

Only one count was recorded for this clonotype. CDR3 sequence reads: CAISESGRGGTEAFF. CDR3 nucleotides: TGTGCCATCAGTGAGTCGGGACGTGGTGGAACTGAAGCTTTCTTT. The rearrangement joins TRBV10-3 to TRBJ1-1; D may be TRBD1 (5 bases). The CDR3 spans 15 residues. Trimming took off 0 bases at V and 5 bases at J, with 13 bases between the two ends. Germline V lookup: CDR1 ENHRY, CDR2 SYGVKD.

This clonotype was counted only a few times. The CDR3 region is CSAIWGRGSPLHF. In DNA, the CDR3 is TGCAGCGCCATTTGGGGGCGCGGGTCACCCCTCCACTTT. This rearrangement joins TRBV29-1 to TRBJ1-6, with TRBD1 as a possible D gene (6 bases). Germline CDR1 and CDR2: SQVTM and ANQGSEA. Trimming took 7 bases from V and 10 from J, leaving 17 bases between them. The CDR3 covers 13 residues.

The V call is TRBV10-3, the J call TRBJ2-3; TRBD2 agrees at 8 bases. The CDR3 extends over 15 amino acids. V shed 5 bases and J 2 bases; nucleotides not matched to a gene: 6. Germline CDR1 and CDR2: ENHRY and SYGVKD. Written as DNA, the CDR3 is TGTGCCATCAGTACACGGACTAGCCCCACAGATACGCAGTATTTT. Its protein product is CAISTRTSPTDTQYF.

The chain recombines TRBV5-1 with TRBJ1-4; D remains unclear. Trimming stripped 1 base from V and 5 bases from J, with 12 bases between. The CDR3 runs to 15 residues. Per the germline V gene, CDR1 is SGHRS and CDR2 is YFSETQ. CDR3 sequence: CASSLKGLTNEKLFF. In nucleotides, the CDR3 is TGCGCCAGCAGCTTGAAAGGCCTGACGAATGAAAAACTGTTTTTT.

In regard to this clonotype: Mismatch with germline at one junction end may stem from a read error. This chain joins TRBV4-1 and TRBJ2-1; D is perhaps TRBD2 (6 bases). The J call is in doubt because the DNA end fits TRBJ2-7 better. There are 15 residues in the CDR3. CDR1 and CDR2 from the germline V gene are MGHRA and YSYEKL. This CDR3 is CVSSQVGTGGWEQYF. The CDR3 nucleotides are TGCGTCAGCAGCCAAGTTGGGACTGGCGGATGGGAGCAGTACTTC.

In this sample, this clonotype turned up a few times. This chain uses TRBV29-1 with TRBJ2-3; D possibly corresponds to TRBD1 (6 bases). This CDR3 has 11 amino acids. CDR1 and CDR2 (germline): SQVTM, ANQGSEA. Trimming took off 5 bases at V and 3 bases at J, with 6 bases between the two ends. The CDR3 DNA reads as TGCAGCGTTCAGGGGACAGATACGCAGTATTTT. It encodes CSVQGTDTQYF.

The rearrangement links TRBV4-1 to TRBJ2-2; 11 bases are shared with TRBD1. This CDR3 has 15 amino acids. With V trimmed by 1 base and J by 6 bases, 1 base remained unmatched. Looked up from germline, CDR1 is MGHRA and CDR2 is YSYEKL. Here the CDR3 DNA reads TGCGCCAGCAGCCAAGCGGACAGGGGGCCCGGGGAGCTGTTTTTT. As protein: CASSQADRGPGELFF.

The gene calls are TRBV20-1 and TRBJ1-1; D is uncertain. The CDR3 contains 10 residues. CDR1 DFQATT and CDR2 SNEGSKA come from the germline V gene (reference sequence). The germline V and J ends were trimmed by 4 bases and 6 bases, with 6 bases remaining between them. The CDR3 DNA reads TGCAGTGCTAAGCAGTCTGAAGCTTTCTTT. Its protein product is CSAKQSEAFF.

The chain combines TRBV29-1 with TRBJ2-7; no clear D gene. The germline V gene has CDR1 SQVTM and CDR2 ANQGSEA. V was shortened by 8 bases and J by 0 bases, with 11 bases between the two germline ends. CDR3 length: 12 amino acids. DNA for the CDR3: TGCAGCACATATGGTCACTCCTACGAGCAGTACTTC. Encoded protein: CSTYGHSYEQYF.

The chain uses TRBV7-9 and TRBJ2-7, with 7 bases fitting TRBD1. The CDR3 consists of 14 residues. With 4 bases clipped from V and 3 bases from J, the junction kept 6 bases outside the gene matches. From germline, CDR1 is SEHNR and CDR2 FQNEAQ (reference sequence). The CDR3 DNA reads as TGTGCCAGCAGCTATCAAGACAGGGACTACGAGCAGTACTTC. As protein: CASSYQDRDYEQYF.

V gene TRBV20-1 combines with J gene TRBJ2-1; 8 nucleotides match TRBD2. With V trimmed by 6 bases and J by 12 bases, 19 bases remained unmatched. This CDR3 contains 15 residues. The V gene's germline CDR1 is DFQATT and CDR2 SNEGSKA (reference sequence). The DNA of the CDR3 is TGCAGTGCCCCGGGAGGGGCGGGAGGCCAGATACGGCAGTTCTTC. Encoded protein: CSAPGGAGGQIRQFF.

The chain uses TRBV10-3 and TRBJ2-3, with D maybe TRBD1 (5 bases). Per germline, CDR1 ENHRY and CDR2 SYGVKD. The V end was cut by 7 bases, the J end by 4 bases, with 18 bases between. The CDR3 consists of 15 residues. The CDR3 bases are TGTGCCATCAAGATTGGACCAGGGTTTTCAGATACGCAGTATTTT. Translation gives CAIKIGPGFSDTQYF.

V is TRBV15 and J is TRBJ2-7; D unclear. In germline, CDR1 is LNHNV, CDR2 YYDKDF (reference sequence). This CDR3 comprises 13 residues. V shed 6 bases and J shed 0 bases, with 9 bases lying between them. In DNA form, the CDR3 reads TGTGCCACCAGTCTCGAAGCCTCCTACGAGCAGTACTTC. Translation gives CATSLEASYEQYF.

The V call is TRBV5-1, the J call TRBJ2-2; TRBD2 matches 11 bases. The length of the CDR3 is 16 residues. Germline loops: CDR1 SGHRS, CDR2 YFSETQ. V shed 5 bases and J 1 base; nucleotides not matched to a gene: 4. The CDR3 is CASRRLAGMNTGELFF. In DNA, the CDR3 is TGCGCCAGCAGGAGACTAGCGGGAATGAACACCGGGGAGCTGTTTTTT.